These T cell receptor beta chains were read from a single sample in a study of blood T cell repertoires in COVID-19. Generated by immunoSEQ multiplex PCR, the TCRdb table keeps only in-frame clones and is missing some. The table records roughly 500,000 clones, roughly 90% of them present only once. The sequenced material came from PBMCs or T cells enriched from blood (not recorded which). These receptor sequences come from a woman aged 35 to 49 who had recovered from COVID-19. Each CDR3 is given with its conserved first and last residue. Fields, in order: D gene, CDR3 length, V gene, J gene, clone size, CDR3 protein, CDR3 DNA. A D gene is named only where the DNA matches it firmly. Size is omitted from some rows. Given values are once, few, many or a class for expanded clones.

D gene: -
CDR3 length: 14
V gene: TRBV5-6
J gene: TRBJ2-5
clone size: -
CDR3 protein: CASSSPGSQETQYF
CDR3 DNA: TGTGCCAGCAGCTCCCCGGGATCGCAAGAGACCCAGTACTTC

D gene: -
CDR3 length: 15
V gene: TRBV5-1
J gene: TRBJ1-2
clone size: -
CDR3 protein: CASSLRPLQGYGYTF
CDR3 DNA: TGCGCCAGCAGCTTACGGCCTTTACAGGGTTATGGCTACACCTTC

D gene: TRBD1
CDR3 length: 16
V gene: TRBV3-1/TRBV3-2
J gene: TRBJ1-4
clone size: -
CDR3 protein: CASSQNRGPYNEKLFF
CDR3 DNA: TGTGCCAGCAGCCAAAACAGGGGGCCCTATAATGAAAAACTGTTTTTT

D gene: TRBD2
CDR3 length: 15
V gene: TRBV6-5
J gene: TRBJ2-1
clone size: -
CDR3 protein: CASSVLAGGVNEQFF
CDR3 DNA: TGTGCCAGCAGCGTCCTAGCGGGAGGGGTCAATGAGCAGTTCTTC

D gene: TRBD1
CDR3 length: 16
V gene: TRBV5-1
J gene: TRBJ1-6
clone size: -
CDR3 protein: CASSSTMTGESSPLHF
CDR3 DNA: TGCGCCAGCAGCTCAACGATGACAGGGGAGAGTTCACCCCTCCACTTT

D gene: -
CDR3 length: 11
V gene: TRBV20-1
J gene: TRBJ1-1
clone size: -
CDR3 protein: CSAIQGSEAFF
CDR3 DNA: TGCAGTGCTATACAGGGTTCTGAAGCTTTCTTT

D gene: TRBD1
CDR3 length: 18
V gene: TRBV15
J gene: TRBJ1-2
clone size: -
CDR3 protein: CATSRDPQVGGAGYGYTF
CDR3 DNA: TGTGCCACCAGCAGAGATCCCCAGGTAGGGGGCGCTGGCTATGGCTACACCTTC

D gene: TRBD2
CDR3 length: 15
V gene: TRBV6-2/TRBV6-3
J gene: TRBJ2-3
clone size: -
CDR3 protein: CASSYAASGSDTQYF
CDR3 DNA: TGTGCCAGCAGTTACGCGGCTAGCGGATCAGATACGCAGTATTTT

D gene: -
CDR3 length: 12
V gene: TRBV6-5
J gene: TRBJ2-2
clone size: -
CDR3 protein: CASMVWPGELFF
CDR3 DNA: TGTGCCAGCATGGTTTGGCCCGGGGAGCTGTTTTTT

D gene: TRBD1
CDR3 length: 16
V gene: TRBV5-1
J gene: TRBJ2-5
clone size: -
CDR3 protein: CASSLGTGGGQETQYF
CDR3 DNA: TGCGCCAGCAGCTTGGGTACAGGGGGAGGCCAAGAGACCCAGTACTTC

D gene: -
CDR3 length: 13
V gene: TRBV10-2
J gene: TRBJ1-1
clone size: -
CDR3 protein: CASSLDSNTEAFF
CDR3 DNA: TGCGCCAGCAGTCTTGACAGTAACACTGAAGCTTTCTTT

D gene: -
CDR3 length: 13
V gene: TRBV7-2
J gene: TRBJ2-7
clone size: -
CDR3 protein: CASSLGLDYEQYF
CDR3 DNA: TGTGCCAGCAGCTTAGGTTTAGACTACGAGCAGTACTTC

D gene: -
CDR3 length: 14
V gene: TRBV30
J gene: TRBJ1-2
clone size: -
CDR3 protein: CAWLNTGLNYGYTF
CDR3 DNA: TGTGCCTGGCTTAATACCGGTCTCAACTATGGCTACACCTTC

D gene: TRBD2
CDR3 length: 15
V gene: TRBV7-2
J gene: TRBJ2-1
clone size: few
CDR3 protein: CASSLGTSSYNEQFF
CDR3 DNA: TGTGCCAGCAGCTTAGGGACTAGCTCCTACAATGAGCAGTTCTTC

D gene: TRBD2
CDR3 length: 15
V gene: TRBV27
J gene: TRBJ2-2
clone size: -
CDR3 protein: CASSPRTSAPGELFF
CDR3 DNA: TGTGCCAGCAGTCCCCGGACTAGCGCCCCCGGGGAGCTGTTTTTT

D gene: -
CDR3 length: 15
V gene: TRBV13
J gene: TRBJ1-1
clone size: -
CDR3 protein: CASSLGGRVNTEAFF
CDR3 DNA: TGTGCCAGCAGCTTAGGTGGCAGGGTGAACACTGAAGCTTTCTTT

D gene: TRBD1
CDR3 length: 14
V gene: TRBV10-3
J gene: TRBJ1-1
clone size: -
CDR3 protein: CAISRTGTDTEAFF
CDR3 DNA: TGTGCCATCAGCCGGACAGGGACGGACACTGAAGCTTTCTTT

D gene: TRBD2
CDR3 length: 14
V gene: TRBV24-1
J gene: TRBJ2-1
clone size: -
CDR3 protein: CATRPSGPYNEQFF
CDR3 DNA: TGTGCCACCAGGCCTAGCGGGCCCTACAATGAGCAGTTCTTC

D gene: TRBD1
CDR3 length: 15
V gene: TRBV11-2
J gene: TRBJ1-3
clone size: -
CDR3 protein: CASSRQGDSGNTIYF
CDR3 DNA: TGTGCCAGCAGCCGACAGGGCGACTCTGGAAACACCATATATTTT